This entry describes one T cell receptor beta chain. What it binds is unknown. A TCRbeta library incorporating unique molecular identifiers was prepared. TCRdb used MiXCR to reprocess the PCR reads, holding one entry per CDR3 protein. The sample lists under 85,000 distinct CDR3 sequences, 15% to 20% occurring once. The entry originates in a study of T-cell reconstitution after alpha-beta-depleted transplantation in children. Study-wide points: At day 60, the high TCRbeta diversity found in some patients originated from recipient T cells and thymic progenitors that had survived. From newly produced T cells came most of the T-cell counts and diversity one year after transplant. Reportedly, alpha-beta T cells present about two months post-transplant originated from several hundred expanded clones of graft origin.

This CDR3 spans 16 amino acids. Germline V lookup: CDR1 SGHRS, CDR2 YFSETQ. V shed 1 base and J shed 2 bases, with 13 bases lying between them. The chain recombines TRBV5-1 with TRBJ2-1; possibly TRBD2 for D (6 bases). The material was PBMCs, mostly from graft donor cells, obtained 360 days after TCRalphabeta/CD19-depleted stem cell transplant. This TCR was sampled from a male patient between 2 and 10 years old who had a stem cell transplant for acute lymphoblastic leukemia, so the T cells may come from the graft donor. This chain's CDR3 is CASSLTAGITYNEQFF. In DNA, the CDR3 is TGCGCCAGCAGCTTGACGGCGGGAATTACCTACAATGAGCAGTTCTTC.